Shown below are 7 T cell receptor beta chains from a single sample sequenced in a study of T cells in Graves' hyperthyroidism and ophthalmopathy. Template material for amplifying TCR beta CDR3 regions consisted of RNA transcripts. HTBI primers were the set used in a first-round RT-PCR of the TCR CDR3. MiXCR was run by TCRdb on the multiplex PCR reads, yielding one entry per CDR3 protein. The table shows more than 350,000 distinct CDR3 sequences, with about 18% occurring only once. The sequencing input was blood. The receptors were gathered from a woman in her twenties or thirties with Graves' hyperthyroidism that later progressed to Graves' ophthalmopathy.

This clonotype has more than one count but fewer than ten. The chain couples TRBV28 to TRBJ2-1; no firm D call. The V end lost 3 bases, the J end lost 8 bases, and 17 bases lay between the germline ends. This CDR3 region has 15 residues. Germline V CDR1 and CDR2: MDHEN, SYDVKM. The CDR3 DNA reads TGTGCCAGCAGTTTGGACGGGCCGTCAAAAGATGAGCAGTTCTTC. Translating it yields CASSLDGPSKDEQFF.

This clonotype was recorded many times. V gene TRBV20-1 combines with J gene TRBJ2-2; perhaps D is TRBD1 or TRBD2 (6 bases each). Trimming removed 0 bases at V and 6 bases at J, with 11 bases between. Germline lookup yields CDR1 DFQATT and CDR2 SNEGSKA (reference sequence). The CDR3 runs to 14 residues. The CDR3 DNA reads as TGCAGTGCTAGAGATTTAGGGGGGTCCGGGGAGCTGTTTTTT. Translated, it gives CSARDLGGSGELFF.

Ten or more counts support this clonotype. The genes are TRBV20-1 and TRBJ2-1; 7 bases fit TRBD2. CDR3 length equals 15 residues. Germline trimming cut 1 base from V and 4 bases from J; bases unmatched to any gene: 7. Germline V CDR1 and CDR2: DFQATT, SNEGSKA (reference sequence). CDR3 loop: CSARGASGQYNEQFF. CDR3 nucleotide sequence: TGCAGTGCTAGAGGGGCTAGCGGACAATACAATGAGCAGTTCTTC.

This clonotype was seen many times. This sequence joins TRBV3-1 and TRBJ2-1; the D gene is possibly TRBD1 (5 bases). The CDR3 runs to 17 residues. CDR1 and CDR2 (germline): LGHDT, YNNKEL (reference sequence). Trimming took off 1 base at V and 3 bases at J, with 16 bases between the two ends. The chain's CDR3 is CASSQGAQGIVYNEQFF. The CDR3, as DNA: TGTGCCAGCAGCCAAGGGGCGCAGGGTATCGTCTACAATGAGCAGTTCTTC.

This clonotype was seen a few times. At one end the junction does not follow the germline gene, possibly because of a read error. J is TRBJ1-2 and V is TRBV25-1; tentative D call: TRBD1 (6 bases). This CDR3 is built from 12 residues. CDR1 and CDR2 from the germline V gene are MGHDK and SYGVNS. This CDR3 reads CASSDRGYSYTF. In DNA, the CDR3 is TGTGCCAGCAGTGACAGGGGCTATAGCTACACCTTC.

This clonotype was counted many times. The V gene is TRBV5-1, the J gene TRBJ2-5, with 7 bases matching TRBD1. Per the germline V gene, CDR1 is SGHRS and CDR2 is YFSETQ. V lost 1 base, J lost 5 bases, and 8 bases stayed unmatched. The CDR3 has 15 residues. In DNA form, the CDR3 reads TGCGCCAGCAGCTTGCGACAGGGTATTTTGGAGACCCAGTACTTC. It is translated as CASSLRQGILETQYF.

The rearrangement uses TRBV2 and TRBJ2-1; TRBD2 matches 10 bases. Trimming at V came to 5 bases and at J to 7 bases, leaving 8 bases not matched to a gene. The germline gives CDR1 SNHLY, CDR2 FYNNEI. There are 15 residues in the CDR3. For the CDR3, the DNA is TGTGCCAGCAGTCGTACCGGGACTAGCGTAAATGAGCAGTTCTTC. Encoded protein: CASSRTGTSVNEQFF.